One sample yielded the 13 T cell receptor beta chains listed below, sequenced in a study of Graves' ophthalmopathy and Graves' hyperthyroidism (dated by TCRdb to 2016 to 2019). TCRdb records Illumina HiSeq 2000 as the sequencer. TCR beta CDR3 regions were amplified from RNA transcripts for repertoire sequencing. A first-round RT-PCR used HTBI primers with the Qiagen OneStep RT-PCR kit, followed by a second-round multiplex PCR, size selection and purification. Through fastp at Q25 and MiXCR, TCRdb rebuilt clones from the public reads, retaining in-frame beta chains. Merged by CDR3 protein, the rows form single entries marked with the most common genes and DNA. This sample comprises around 1,000,000 distinct CDR3 sequences, 35% to 40% of them detected only once. Together, the top ten hold around 10% of the sample. The sequenced sample was peripheral blood or thyroid tissue (not recorded which). These receptors all stem from an adult man with Graves' hyperthyroidism.

The rearrangement joins TRBV11-2 to TRBJ2-5; TRBD2 aligns across 12 bases. The CDR3 is 16 amino acids. V gave up 5 bases and J gave up 3 bases; unmatched junction bases: 7. Germline-derived CDR1 and CDR2 are SGHAT and FQNNGV. The chain's CDR3 is CASSPRTSGVKETQYF. The DNA for the CDR3 is TGTGCCAGCAGCCCTAGGACTAGCGGGGTGAAAGAGACCCAGTACTTC. Using reference TRBV11-2 and TRBJ2-5 for the parts outside the CDR3, the full variable domain is EAGVAQSPRYKIIEKRQSVAFWCNPISGHATLYWYQQILGQGPKLLIQFQNNGVVDDSQLPKDRFSAERLKGVDSTLKIQPAKLEDSAVYLCASSPRTSGVKETQYFGPGTRLLVL.

The genes are TRBV7-6 and TRBJ2-3; TRBD2 matches at 10 bases. This CDR3 region has 16 residues. V lost 0 bases and J lost 6; bases outside the gene matches: 6. Germline lookup yields CDR1 SGHVS and CDR2 FNYEAQ. The CDR3 spells CASSLAVAGGSDTQYF. As DNA, the CDR3 is TGTGCCAGCAGCTTAGCAGTAGCGGGGGGTTCGGATACGCAGTATTTT.

This clonotype came up many times. V is TRBV4-3 and J is TRBJ1-2; 9 bases map to TRBD1. CDR1 is LGHNA and CDR2 is YSLEER in the germline V gene. CDR3 size: 13 residues. The V segment lost 5 bases and the J segment 12 bases; nucleotides outside the gene matches: 10. In DNA form, the CDR3 reads TGCGCCAGCAGCACAATCGACAGGGGGGTACACACCTTC. Protein product: CASSTIDRGVHTF.

The V call is TRBV12-3 or TRBV12-4, the J call TRBJ1-5; D is perhaps TRBD1 (5 bases). The CDR3 contains 15 residues. Trimming cost V 5 bases and J 11 bases, with 22 bases left between them. The DNA for the CDR3 is TGTGCCAGCAGTCAACCGGATACTTCGGGGGGGGCCCAGCATTTT. This gives the protein CASSQPDTSGGAQHF.

This clonotype was seen only a few times. One junction end disagrees with the germline gene, perhaps due to a read error. V is TRBV7-8 and J is TRBJ2-7, with TRBD2 as a possible D gene (6 bases). CDR3 length: 16 amino acids. Germline V gene lookup returns CDR1 SGHVS and CDR2 FQNEAQ. The CDR3 reads CASSQAFGDWLYEQYF. The DNA of the CDR3 is TGCGCCAGCAGCCAAGCCTTTGGGGACTGGCTCTACGAGCAGTACTTC. The whole variable domain, remainder taken from reference TRBV7-8 and TRBJ2-7, is GAGVSQSPRYKVAKRGQDVALRCDPISGHVSLFWYQQALGQGPEFLTYFQNEAQLDKSGLPSDRFFAERPEGSVSTLKIQRTQQEDSAVYLCASSQAFGDWLYEQYFGPGTRLTVT.

This clonotype was recorded many times. The chain joins TRBV7-9 to TRBJ1-5; D is uncertain. CDR1 SEHNR and CDR2 FQNEAQ come from the germline V gene (reference sequence). This CDR3 comprises 18 residues. V lost 3 bases to trimming and J lost 3 bases, with 21 bases between them. The CDR3 here is CASSFNPTAASNNQPQHF. DNA of the CDR3: TGTGCCAGCAGCTTCAATCCGACGGCGGCTTCTAACAATCAGCCCCAGCATTTT.

Note on this clonotype: This may arise from a read error, as a much more abundant clone is one base away. The chain couples TRBV7-9 to TRBJ2-5; TRBD1 might be the D (5 bases). This CDR3 spans 12 amino acids. In germline, CDR1 is SEHNR, CDR2 FQNEAQ (reference sequence). CDR3 in amino acids: CASSPPVGAQCF. The CDR3 coding sequence is TGTGCCAGCAGCCCGCCGGTAGGGGCCCAGTGCTTC.

Only a few counts were recorded for this clonotype. The chain recombines TRBV12-3 or TRBV12-4 with TRBJ2-7; D assignment may be TRBD1 or TRBD2 (5 bases each). Trimming took off 6 bases at V and 6 bases at J, with 15 bases between the two ends. CDR3 length: 13 amino acids. CDR3 sequence: CASSRDVISEQYF. DNA for the CDR3: TGTGCCAGCAGCCGGGACGTTATCTCCGAGCAGTACTTC.

As concerns this clonotype: A much larger clonotype is one base distant, so this may be a read error. The chain is built from TRBV7-8 and TRBJ2-5; 7 bases are shared with TRBD2. The J call may be in error: the DNA end matches TRBJ2-1 better. The CDR3 is made up of 19 amino acids. CDR1 and CDR2 from the germline V gene are SGHVS and FQNEAQ. Written as DNA, the CDR3 is TGTGCCAGCAGCTTTTACAGGACTAGTCCCCGTGGAGGAGGAGAGACCCAGTTCTTC. Its translation is CASSFYRTSPRGGGETQFF.

This clonotype was observed at least ten times. The CDR3 loop reads CSATGQPSWETQYF. CDR3 nucleotide sequence: TGCAGTGCTACGGGACAGCCGTCCTGGGAGACCCAGTACTTC. The chain is built from TRBV20-1 and TRBJ2-5, with 7 nucleotides matching TRBD1. The V gene end was trimmed by 4 bases and the J gene end by 5 bases; junction bases not matched to a gene: 10. From germline, CDR1 is DFQATT and CDR2 SNEGSKA (reference sequence). This CDR3 has 14 residues.

This clonotype was recorded at least ten times. The CDR3 bases are TGTGCCAGCAGCTTACTCCGGGGCGAAGGATACGAGCAGTACTTC. As protein: CASSLLRGEGYEQYF. The J gene is TRBJ2-7, the V gene TRBV11-1; the D gene could be TRBD1 or TRBD2 (5 bases each). V gave up 2 bases and J gave up 4 bases, with 15 bases separating them. CDR3 length: 15 residues. Germline values: CDR1 SGHAT, CDR2 FQDESV (reference sequence).

A few counts support this clonotype. This clone may be a read error of a much larger clone one base away. This chain uses TRBV5-4 with TRBJ2-5; tentative D call: TRBD1 (6 bases). The V gene lost 4 bases and the J gene lost 8 bases, with 15 bases spanning the gap. CDR3 size: 13 residues. CDR1 and CDR2 from the germline V gene are SGHNT and YYREEE (reference sequence). The CDR3 DNA is TGTGCCAGCAGCCCCGGACAGTCGTTCACCCAGTACTTC. This encodes CASSPGQSFTQYF.

The V call is TRBV11-2, the J call TRBJ2-7; 7 positions match TRBD1. Germline V lookup: CDR1 SGHAT, CDR2 FQNNGV. V gave up 0 bases and J gave up 5 bases; unmatched junction bases: 7. CDR3 length: 15 residues. The DNA for the CDR3 is TGTGCCAGCAGCTTAGATCGCCAGGGGGACGACGAGCAGTACTTC. It is translated as CASSLDRQGDDEQYF.